This T cell receptor beta chain was captured by sequencing in a study of shared clonotypes between healthy human individuals (dated by TCRdb to about 2020). Turning to the overall study: A couple of women and a few men aged 18 to 49 years were included in the cohort. For each donor, CD4 naive and CD4 memory were each given three plates, CD8 naive was given two plates, and CD8 memory was given one plate. Blood TCR repertoires of roughly five healthy adults were deeply sequenced to estimate repertoire size and the extent of clonotype sharing between individuals. Libraries were prepared and TCR repertoires were sequenced by different laboratories using diverse techniques, in order to increase sequencing depth and limit assay-specific biases. Each donor's leukapheresis produced roughly between roughly 0.85 and 10 billion PBMCs. The paper's findings and limits, for the study overall: Sampling was restricted to blood, and TCR repertoires in tissues likely differ from the TCR repertoires found in blood. Larger estimated clonotype richness was generally found for naive subsets than for memory subsets. Incomplete sequencing was indicated by rarefaction of sorted-subset datasets, despite the large sequencing depth. Across a handful of donors, approximately 5% of naive CD4, approximately 3.6% of naive CD8, 2.3% of memory CD4, and about 0.44% of memory CD8 clonotypes were shared. Clonotypes shared by all four sorted-subset donors showed higher generation probabilities than non-shared clonotypes. Pairwise subsampling led to the expectation that sequencing depth would affect the degree of clonotype sharing among donors. Because the study included a small number of donors, the genetic and exposure-history diversity represented was limited.

The donors were healthy, HIV-negative adults with no recently reported acute infections or vaccinations. Only Caucasian adults living in Nashville, Tennessee, USA were represented among the donors. CD4+ T cells were enriched by magnetic negative selection, after which naive cells were positively selected on CD45RA and the negative fraction was taken as the memory subset. Blood was obtained by leukapheresis, after which PBMCs were separated by Ficoll-Histopaque density gradient centrifugation and cryopreserved in liquid nitrogen vapor phase. Analytical flow cytometry was used to check the purity and quantity of every magnetically sorted T cell population. From each sorted fraction, genomic DNA was isolated and quantified by UV absorbance on a Nanodrop 2000c. Comment on this clone: No antigen is known for it. Base-call qualities are not available, and no considerably larger clone is one nucleotide away.

Using the deep immunoSEQ assay, TCR CDR3 regions were amplified from genomic DNA by multiplex PCR. For each cell subset, the extracted genomic DNA was distributed evenly across all wells of several immunoSEQ 96-well plates, and each plate served as one replicate. For sorted subsets, each replicate PCR was loaded with about 0.2 ug genomic DNA, equivalent to 30,000 to 35,000 T cell genomes. The purified libraries were quantified using a Qubit 3.0 fluorometer, sized with a Bioanalyzer 2100, and then quantified again using the KAPA Library Quantification kit. Every immunoSEQ 96-well plate was sequenced on a dedicated single-read 150-cycle Illumina NextSeq 550 flow cell. On the study's bioinformatics: Because the immunoSEQ output held only junctional sequences and lacked quality scores, the filtering could not match the filtering applied to full-length reads. To assign V/J genes and CDR3, sequences were annotated using PyIR, a Python wrapper for IgBLAST v1.9, with IMGT germline references. Reads were removed for weak V/J assignments (E-value above 1e-6), missing CDR3, stop codons, out-of-frame junctions, or ambiguous translated residues. A V3J clonotype was defined by an identical inferred V gene, J gene, and CDR3 amino acid sequence. To compute the percentage overlap between repertoires, the number of shared unique clonotypes was divided by the size of the smaller repertoire. Three approaches were used to assess repertoire richness: RTK rarefaction, the Chao1 estimator, and Recon v2.1 estimates of unobserved clonotypes. Generation probabilities for all TCRbeta clonotypes obtained by the gDNA method from a handful of donors were computed using OLGA. TCRdb provides this immuneACCESS table in a form limited to in-frame rearrangements. Some clones are lacking; in checked studies, under half of them reflect an unresolved V gene, and why the rest are absent is not known. V, J and clone size are those of that table, while D and trimming were read from the DNA. This sample is represented by roughly 1,500,000 clones; 98% of them were singletons. 0.4% to 0.45% of the sample goes to the ten largest clones.

The junction shows trimming of 2 bases on V and 2 bases on J, and the gene matches do not reach 3 bases of it. Looking up the germline V gene (reference sequence) yields CDR1 MNHEY and CDR2 SMNVEV. Including the terminal cysteine and phenylalanine, the CDR3 comprises 14 residues. Only the CDR3 part of the read is kept: 42 bases, read in frame from the first base. The specimen was naive CD4+ T cells sorted from blood. Read against the paper, the sample's cell subset or site label means: CD45RA+ positively selected. Recombination connected TRBV27 to TRBJ2-7, and 7 junctional nucleotides match TRBD2. The receptor was isolated from a man younger than 45 in good health. The base sequence is TGTGCCAGCAGTTTAAGGCTAGCGGCCTACGAGCAGTACTTC. Translated, it reads CASSLRLAAYEQYF.